One and the same sample provided the 30 T cell receptor beta chains below, sequenced in a study of neurological immune-mediated disorders. In TCRdb, the 5' RACE reads were re-called with MiXCR into one record per CDR3 protein. The table shows 53,000 or so distinct CDR3 sequences, with about 8% occurring only once. The time point denotes: longitudinal time-point 3. Sequenced sample: PBMCs. Receptors were obtained from a woman in her 40s in good health.

This clonotype was detected ten times or more. V gene TRBV4-3 combines with J gene TRBJ2-1; D gene uncertain. This CDR3 has 17 amino acids. V lost 4 bases and J 0 bases, leaving 16 bases between the germline ends. Germline values: CDR1 LGHNA, CDR2 YSLEER. CDR3 in DNA: TGCGCCAGCAGCCCCGGTGTGGGGTCTAGCTCCTACAATGAGCAGTTCTTC. Its translation is CASSPGVGSSSYNEQFF.

This clonotype has at least ten counts. This chain links TRBV4-3 with TRBJ1-1, with D possibly TRBD1 on 5 matching bases. V was cut by 0 bases and J by 11 bases, with 13 bases left in between. Germline V CDR1 and CDR2: LGHNA, YSLEER. The CDR3 sequence is 13 residues long. This CDR3 reads CASSQDLPGLAFF. In DNA form, the CDR3 reads TGCGCCAGCAGCCAAGATCTCCCAGGGTTGGCTTTCTTT.

At least ten counts were recorded for this clonotype. The J gene is TRBJ2-3, the V gene TRBV7-3; possibly TRBD1 or TRBD2 for D (5 bases each). This CDR3 region has 16 residues. CDR1 is SGHTA and CDR2 is FQGTGA in the germline V gene. Between the trimmed V and J ends, which lost 4 bases and 2 bases, there was a span of 16 bases. DNA of the CDR3: TGTGCCAGCAGCTCCCAAGCTAGAGGGGTCACAGATACGCAGTATTTT. As protein: CASSSQARGVTDTQYF.

The J gene is TRBJ1-1, the V gene TRBV19, with TRBD1 matching over 7 bases. Trimming at V came to 3 bases and at J to 0 bases, leaving 7 bases not matched to a gene. The germline CDR1 and CDR2 sequences are LNHDA and SQIVND (reference sequence). The CDR3 is 16 amino acids. CDR3 sequence: CASSIATGLLNTEAFF. The CDR3, as DNA: TGTGCCAGTAGTATCGCGACAGGGTTATTGAACACTGAAGCTTTCTTT.

In this sample, this clonotype turned up many times. The chain carries TRBV5-1 and TRBJ2-7; TRBD1 or TRBD2 may be the D gene (6 bases each). This CDR3 is 14 amino acids long. V was cut by 0 bases and J by 3 bases, with 10 bases left in between. Germline V gene lookup returns CDR1 SGHRS and CDR2 YFSETQ. The CDR3 nucleotides are TGCGCCAGCAGCTTGGGACTAGGGGGCTACGAGCAGTACTTC. Its translation: CASSLGLGGYEQYF.

This clonotype showed up many times. This chain links TRBV9 with TRBJ1-2, with TRBD1 matching 7 bases. The length of the CDR3 is 13 residues. CDR1 is SGDLS and CDR2 is YYNGEE in the germline V gene. V was clipped by 3 bases and J by 2 bases; unmatched bases: 1. The DNA of the CDR3 is TGTGCCAGCAGCGGACAGGGAAACTATGGCTACACCTTC. Its protein product is CASSGQGNYGYTF.

There are a few counts of this clonotype. J is TRBJ2-7 and V is TRBV7-2; D is perhaps TRBD1 (6 bases). V shed 0 bases and J shed 4 bases, with 7 bases lying between them. The CDR3 runs to 13 residues. Germline values: CDR1 SGHTA, CDR2 FQGNSA. The CDR3 sequence is CASSLARGYEQYF. The CDR3 DNA is TGTGCCAGCAGCTTAGCCAGGGGTTACGAGCAGTACTTC.

In this sample, this clonotype turned up a few times. The chain couples TRBV27 to TRBJ1-5; D remains ambiguous. In germline, CDR1 is MNHEY, CDR2 SMNVEV (reference sequence). This CDR3 contains 14 residues. Trimming removed 6 bases from V and 8 bases from J, with 17 bases in between. CDR3 in DNA: TGTGCCAGCAGCCTCGGGTTCGCTATTGAGCCCCAGCATTTT. Residues: CASSLGFAIEPQHF.

This clonotype was found many times. The gene calls are TRBV7-2 and TRBJ1-1; D unclear. V lost 5 bases to trimming and J lost 3 bases, with 16 bases between them. The CDR3 has 15 residues. Germline CDR1 SGHTA, CDR2 FQGNSA. The CDR3: CASSASPDGYTEAFF. The CDR3 DNA sequence: TGTGCCAGCAGCGCCTCGCCGGACGGGTACACTGAAGCTTTCTTT. The whole variable domain, remainder taken from reference TRBV7-2 and TRBJ1-1, is GAGVSQSPSNKVTEKGKDVELRCDPISGHTALYWYRQSLGQGLEFLIYFQGNSAPDKSGLPSDRFSAERTGGSVSTLTIQRTQQEDSAVYLCASSASPDGYTEAFFGQGTRLTVV.

This clonotype has a count of ten or more. The CDR3 region is CASNGPANTEAFF. The CDR3 DNA reads as TGTGCCAGCAACGGACCGGCGAACACTGAAGCTTTCTTT. The V gene is TRBV6-6, the J gene TRBJ1-1; no firm D call. Germline CDR1 and CDR2: MNHNY and SVGAGI (reference sequence). This CDR3 region has 13 residues. The ends were cut back, 7 bases at V and 1 base at J, with 10 bases in the middle.

This clonotype was counted ten times or more. This sequence joins TRBV20-1 and TRBJ2-5; 7 bases agree with TRBD2. After removal of 2 bases from V and 5 bases from J, the junction contained 8 bases not matched to a gene. CDR1 is DFQATT and CDR2 is SNEGSKA in the germline V gene (reference sequence). This CDR3 is built from 14 residues. Here the CDR3 reads CSARKSGSGETQYF. The CDR3 nucleotides are TGCAGTGCTAGAAAAAGCGGTAGCGGGGAGACCCAGTACTTC.

This clonotype was counted many times. The gene calls are TRBV12-3 or TRBV12-4 and TRBJ1-1; no firm D call. Trimming cost V 5 bases and J 1 base, with 11 bases left between them. The CDR3 runs to 14 residues. The CDR3 is CASSPRAQNTEAFF. The CDR3, as DNA: TGTGCCAGCAGTCCCCGAGCCCAGAACACTGAAGCTTTCTTT.

This clonotype came up many times. The J gene is TRBJ2-7, the V gene TRBV20-1; D may be TRBD1 or TRBD2 (5 bases each). CDR1 and CDR2 from the germline V gene are DFQATT and SNEGSKA (reference sequence). The length of the CDR3 is 14 residues. The germline V and J ends were trimmed by 5 bases and 7 bases, with 21 bases remaining between them. The CDR3: CSAVGTQILGEQYF. The CDR3 nucleotides are TGCAGTGCTGTAGGGACCCAAATCCTAGGGGAGCAGTACTTC.

At least ten counts were recorded for this clonotype. V is TRBV2 and J is TRBJ2-7; no clear D. The CDR3 sequence is 14 residues long. Germline CDR1 is SNHLY and CDR2 is FYNNEI. The germline V and J ends were trimmed by 6 bases and 6 bases, with 18 bases remaining between them. The CDR3 DNA reads as TGTGCCAGCAGCAACACAAAAGACCTCCCCGAGCAGTACTTC. Encoded protein: CASSNTKDLPEQYF.

The sample holds many counts of this clonotype. This chain links TRBV7-6 with TRBJ2-7, with 8 bases aligning to TRBD2. There are 15 residues in the CDR3. The junction had 8 bases not matched to a gene; V was cut back by 2 bases and J by 5 bases. In germline, CDR1 is SGHVS, CDR2 FNYEAQ. The CDR3 region has the DNA TGTGCCAGCAGCTTAACGTCGGGAGGGCCCCACGAGCAGTACTTC. It encodes CASSLTSGGPHEQYF. Drawing the rest from reference TRBV7-6 and TRBJ2-7, the complete variable domain is GAGVSQSPRYKVTKRGQDVALRCDPISGHVSLYWYRQALGQGPEFLTYFNYEAQQDKSGLPNDRFSAERPEGSISTLTIQRTEQRDSAMYRCASSLTSGGPHEQYFGPGTRLTVT.

This clonotype was seen many times. The chain has TRBV6-5 and TRBJ2-1; unclear D gene. This CDR3 spans 12 amino acids. Between the trimmed V and J ends, which lost 0 bases and 8 bases, there was a span of 5 bases. The germline CDR1 and CDR2 sequences are MNHEY and SVGAGI. The CDR3 loop is CASSYSTDEQFF. The CDR3 nucleotides read TGTGCCAGCAGTTACTCGACTGATGAGCAGTTCTTC.

This clonotype was found many times. This chain joins TRBV7-8 and TRBJ2-6, with D perhaps TRBD2 (6 bases). Per the germline V gene, CDR1 is SGHVS and CDR2 is FQNEAQ. V was cut by 11 bases and J by 4 bases, with 15 bases left in between. The CDR3 has 14 residues. In DNA, the CDR3 is TGTGCCGTTGGAGGGAGGTCCGGGGCCAACGTCCTGACTTTC. Translated, it gives CAVGGRSGANVLTF.

Only a few counts were recorded for this clonotype. The V call is TRBV18, the J call TRBJ2-7; D possibly corresponds to TRBD1 (5 bases). The V gene's germline CDR1 is KGHSH and CDR2 LQKENI. V lost 4 bases and J 2 bases, leaving 15 bases between the germline ends. This CDR3 is built from 15 residues. The CDR3, as DNA: TGTGCCAGCTCACGGCAGGGTAAGGGTGCCTACGAGCAGTACTTC. Protein sequence: CASSRQGKGAYEQYF.

In this sample, this clonotype turned up many times. The gene calls are TRBV2 and TRBJ2-1; a possible D gene is TRBD2 (5 bases). The CDR3 runs to 16 residues. V dropped 2 bases and J dropped 7 bases, with 18 bases sitting between them. The germline CDR1 and CDR2 sequences are SNHLY and FYNNEI. In DNA form, the CDR3 reads TGTGCCAGCAGTGAAAGCCGAGCGAGAGGGAAAAATGAGCAGTTCTTC. As protein: CASSESRARGKNEQFF.

This clonotype came up many times. The genes are TRBV20-1 and TRBJ1-1; the match to TRBD1 covers 8 bases. The length of the CDR3 is 14 residues. Looked up from germline, CDR1 is DFQATT and CDR2 is SNEGSKA (reference sequence). Germline trimming cut 0 bases from V and 2 bases from J; bases unmatched to any gene: 2. CDR3 loop: CSARDPGGNTEAFF. The CDR3 region has the DNA TGCAGTGCTAGAGATCCAGGGGGCAACACTGAAGCTTTCTTT.

Only a few counts were recorded for this clonotype. The chain combines TRBV7-3 with TRBJ2-3; 10 bases are shared with TRBD2. The V segment lost 0 bases and the J segment 3 bases; nucleotides outside the gene matches: 6. The CDR3 contains 17 residues. Per the germline V gene, CDR1 is SGHTA and CDR2 is FQGTGA. The CDR3 nucleotides are TGTGCCAGCAGCTTAACCCGTGGAGCGGGGGGGACAGATACGCAGTATTTT. It translates to CASSLTRGAGGTDTQYF.

This clonotype was observed once. The V gene is TRBV20-1, the J gene TRBJ2-3, with TRBD2 identical over 8 bases. Trimming cost V 5 bases and J 6 bases; bases outside gene matches: 13. Germline V lookup: CDR1 DFQATT, CDR2 SNEGSKA (reference sequence). This CDR3 is built from 15 residues. CDR3 protein: CSAVSPPSGWDTQYF. CDR3 DNA: TGCAGTGCTGTCTCACCACCTAGCGGGTGGGATACGCAGTATTTT.

The CDR3 loop reads CASSGFNQPQHF. As DNA, the CDR3 is TGTGCCAGCAGTGGATTCAATCAGCCCCAGCATTTT. V and J are TRBV6-2 or TRBV6-3 and TRBJ1-5; D unresolved. Germline CDR1 is MNHEY and CDR2 is SVGEGT. Between the trimmed V and J ends, which lost 5 bases and 3 bases, there was a span of 5 bases. The CDR3 runs to 12 residues.

The chain has TRBV4-3 and TRBJ2-1; D is ambiguous. Germline assignment: CDR1 LGHNA and CDR2 YSLEER. V was shortened by 0 bases and J by 4 bases, with 7 bases between the two germline ends. This CDR3 region has 14 residues. CDR3 in DNA: TGCGCCAGCAGCCAAGATCAGGAGTACAATGAGCAGTTCTTC. Protein sequence: CASSQDQEYNEQFF.

In its sample, this clonotype was seen many times. This rearrangement joins TRBV4-3 to TRBJ1-5; D uncertain. The germline V gene has CDR1 LGHNA and CDR2 YSLEER. Between the trimmed V and J ends, which lost 2 bases and 0 bases, there was a span of 14 bases. The length of the CDR3 is 17 residues. The CDR3 DNA is TGCGCCAGCAGCCAACGAATAGGGCGTCTTAGCAATCAGCCCCAGCATTTT. Amino acids: CASSQRIGRLSNQPQHF.

In this sample, this clonotype turned up many times. The rearrangement links TRBV29-1 to TRBJ1-2; a possible D gene is TRBD1 (6 bases). The germline CDR1 and CDR2 sequences are SQVTM and ANQGSEA. This CDR3 has 13 amino acids. V was cut by 2 bases and J by 4 bases, with 11 bases left in between. The CDR3 region has the DNA TGCAGCGTTGAACGGACAGCCAGCTATGGCTACACCTTC. It translates to CSVERTASYGYTF.

This clonotype was counted at least ten times. This chain uses TRBV6-5 with TRBJ1-1, with D possibly matching TRBD1 (6 bases). Germline CDR1 and CDR2: MNHEY and SVGAGI. The V and J ends lost 2 bases and 6 bases respectively, with 22 bases between them. This CDR3 has 17 amino acids. The CDR3 sequence: CASSYVITGSRGAEAFF. The CDR3 DNA is TGTGCCAGCAGTTACGTGATTACAGGGAGCCGAGGGGCTGAAGCTTTCTTT.

This clonotype was detected many times. The chain combines TRBV20-1 with TRBJ2-2; maybe TRBD2 (5 bases). Germline V CDR1 and CDR2: DFQATT, SNEGSKA (reference sequence). This CDR3 spans 15 amino acids. Trimming cost V 3 bases and J 6 bases, with 17 bases left between them. For the CDR3, the DNA is TGCAGTGCTAGTGGTGGCGGGTCAGGCGCCGGGGAGCTGTTTTTT. This gives the protein CSASGGGSGAGELFF.

In its sample, this clonotype was seen many times. The V gene is TRBV7-6, the J gene TRBJ1-1; D not certain. V gave up 1 base and J gave up 6 bases, with 6 bases separating them. CDR3 size: 12 residues. Germline V gives CDR1 SGHVS, CDR2 FNYEAQ. The CDR3: CASSLEGSEAFF. The CDR3 DNA follows: TGTGCCAGCAGCTTAGAGGGATCTGAAGCTTTCTTT.

The table lists this clonotype with many counts. The chain links TRBV3-1 to TRBJ2-7, with D perhaps TRBD2 (6 bases). Trimming removed 1 base from V and 6 bases from J, with 10 bases in between. This CDR3 comprises 13 residues. Germline V gene lookup returns CDR1 LGHDT and CDR2 YNNKEL (reference sequence). The CDR3: CASSQVRGSEQYF. CDR3 DNA: TGTGCCAGCAGCCAAGTGCGGGGATCCGAGCAGTACTTC.